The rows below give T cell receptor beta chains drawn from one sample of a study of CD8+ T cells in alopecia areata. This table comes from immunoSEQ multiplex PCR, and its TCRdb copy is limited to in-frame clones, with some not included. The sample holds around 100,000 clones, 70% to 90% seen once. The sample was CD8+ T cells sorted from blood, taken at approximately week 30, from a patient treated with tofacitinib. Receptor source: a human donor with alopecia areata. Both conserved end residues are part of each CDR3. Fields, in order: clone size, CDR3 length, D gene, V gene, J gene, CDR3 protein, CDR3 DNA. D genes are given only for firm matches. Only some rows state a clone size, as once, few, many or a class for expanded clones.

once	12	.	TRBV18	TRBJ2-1	CASSPAPNEQFF	TGTGCCAGCTCACCCGCCCCCAATGAGCAGTTCTTC
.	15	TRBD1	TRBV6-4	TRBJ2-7	CASSAGQGAGYEQHF	TGTGCCAGCAGTGCGGGACAGGGGGCAGGGTACGAGCAGCACTTC
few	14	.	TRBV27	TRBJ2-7	CASSFGGNSYEQYF	TGTGCCAGCAGTTTCGGGGGAAACTCCTACGAGCAGTACTTC
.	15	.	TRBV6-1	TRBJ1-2	CASSGPTGPRYGYTF	TGTGCCAGCAGTGGCCCGACAGGACCCCGCTATGGCTACACCTTC
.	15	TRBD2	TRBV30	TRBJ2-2	CAWSVPTSDTGELFF	TGTGCCTGGAGTGTCCCAACTAGCGACACCGGGGAGCTGTTTTTT
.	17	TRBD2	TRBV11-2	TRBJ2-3	CASSWDSLAEGTDTQYF	TGTGCCAGCAGCTGGGACTCCCTAGCGGAGGGGACAGATACGCAGTATTTT
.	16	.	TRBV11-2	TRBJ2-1	CASSNKANEPVQEQFF	TGTGCCAGCAGCAATAAGGCCAACGAACCGGTTCAGGAGCAGTTCTTC
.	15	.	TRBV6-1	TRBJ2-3	CASFPTTPTTDTQYF	TGTGCCAGCTTTCCGACTACCCCGACCACAGATACGCAGTATTTT
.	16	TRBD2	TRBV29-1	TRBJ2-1	CSVDSERGGPANEQFF	TGCAGCGTTGATTCCGAACGGGGGGGGCCGGCCAATGAGCAGTTCTTC
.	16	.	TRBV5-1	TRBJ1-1	CASSLAVNSLNTEAFF	TGCGCCAGCAGCTTGGCCGTCAACTCCCTGAACACTGAAGCTTTCTTT
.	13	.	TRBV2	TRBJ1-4	CASTQGPNEKLFF	TGTGCCAGCACCCAAGGCCCGAATGAAAAACTGTTTTTT
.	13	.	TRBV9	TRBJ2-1	CASSPPGGNEQFF	TGTGCCAGCAGCCCCCCCGGGGGCAATGAGCAGTTCTTC